The 13 T cell receptor beta chains in this list originate from one sample, sequenced in a study of blood T cell repertoires in COVID-19 (dated by TCRdb to between 2020 and 2021). Libraries were built with the immunoSEQ multiplex PCR assay. TCRdb limited this immuneACCESS table to in-frame rearrangements with V and J called. A share of clones is missing; checked studies link under half to unresolved V genes, and the rest is unexplained. For this sample there are some 200,000 clones; more than 75% appear just once. The ten largest clones add up to 10% to 15% of the sample. The sample comprised peripheral blood. The origin of the receptors is a human donor in a cohort sampled during active COVID-19.

The chain links TRBV24-1 to TRBJ2-3; D is unresolved. The V gene lost 6 bases and the J gene lost 4 bases, with 13 bases spanning the gap. This CDR3 has 14 amino acids. Germline V gene lookup returns CDR1 KGHDR and CDR2 SFDVKD. CDR3 residues: CATSLAQEADTQYF. CDR3 coding DNA: TGTGCCACCAGTTTAGCCCAAGAGGCAGATACGCAGTATTTT.

The chain uses TRBV5-1 and TRBJ1-2, with D perhaps TRBD1 (6 bases). This CDR3 is built from 13 residues. Trimming removed 3 bases from V and 3 bases from J, with 9 bases in between. Germline V gene sequence: CDR1 SGHRS, CDR2 YFSETQ. The CDR3 sequence is CASSSDSDYGYTF. The CDR3 bases are TGCGCCAGCAGCTCGGACAGTGACTATGGCTACACCTTC.

The table lists this clone with a count of one. This chain links TRBV6-4 with TRBJ2-4; D is unresolved. The CDR3 has 13 amino acids. The V end lost 5 bases, the J end lost 1 base, and 6 bases lay between the germline ends. Germline values: CDR1 MRHNA, CDR2 SNTAGT. Here the CDR3 DNA reads TGTGCCAGCAGTCTAGACGCCAAAAACATTCAGTACTTC. Its translation is CASSLDAKNIQYF.

The CDR3 sequence: CASSPDSSSYEQYF. The CDR3 coding sequence is TGTGCCAGCAGCCCAGATTCGTCCTCCTACGAGCAGTACTTC. V usage is TRBV7-9 and J usage is TRBJ2-7; unclear D gene. The germline CDR1 and CDR2 sequences are SEHNR and FQNEAQ (reference sequence). With 5 bases removed from V and 0 bases from J, the gap between germline ends came to 11 bases. The CDR3 consists of 14 residues.

The chain uses TRBV24-1 and TRBJ1-5, with D unclear. Looked up from germline, CDR1 is KGHDR and CDR2 is SFDVKD. V was shortened by 3 bases and J by 4 bases, with 18 bases between the two germline ends. The CDR3 runs 17 residues. As DNA, the CDR3 is TGTGCCACCAGTGATGGCTGGGGAAGGAGGTTAAATCAGCCCCAGCATTTT. Its protein product is CATSDGWGRRLNQPQHF.

The V and J genes are TRBV10-3 and TRBJ2-1; 14 positions agree with TRBD2. CDR3 size: 16 residues. Germline V gene sequence: CDR1 ENHRY, CDR2 SYGVKD. V shed 0 bases, J shed 10 bases, and the junction held 5 bases outside the gene matches. CDR3 loop: CAISESTSGGALEQFF. CDR3 nucleotides: TGTGCCATCAGTGAGTCGACTAGCGGGGGGGCACTGGAGCAGTTCTTC.

The rearrangement links TRBV28 to TRBJ1-5; 8 nucleotides match TRBD1. The germline gives CDR1 MDHEN, CDR2 SYDVKM. J gave up 7 bases and V 6 bases, and 11 bases lay outside the gene matches. This CDR3 is 15 amino acids long. In nucleotides, the CDR3 is TGTGCCAGCAGCTCGGGACAGGCGGACTGGCAGCCCCAGCATTTT. It is translated as CASSSGQADWQPQHF. Full variable domain (rest looked up from reference TRBV28 and TRBJ1-5): DVKVTQSSRYLVKRTGEKVFLECVQDMDHENMFWYRQDPGLGLRLIYFSYDVKMKEKGDIPEGYSVSREKKERFSLILESASTNQTSMYLCASSSGQADWQPQHFGDGTRLSIL.

The chain joins TRBV27 to TRBJ1-2; 7 bases are a match to TRBD1. There are 15 residues in the CDR3. Germline trimming cut 6 bases from V and 4 bases from J; bases unmatched to any gene: 11. Per the germline V gene, CDR1 is MNHEY and CDR2 is SMNVEV (reference sequence). In DNA form, the CDR3 reads TGTGCCAGCAGAGACTTAAGGGGGCTGGCCTATGGCTACACCTTC. It yields the protein CASRDLRGLAYGYTF.

The rearrangement joins TRBV5-1 to TRBJ1-1; 7 nucleotides match TRBD1. The CDR3 runs to 16 residues. In germline, CDR1 is SGHRS, CDR2 YFSETQ. V shed 3 bases and J 3 bases; nucleotides not matched to a gene: 11. As DNA, the CDR3 is TGCGCCAGCAGCTCGACGACCGGGACAGCGTACACTGAAGCTTTCTTT. Translating it yields CASSSTTGTAYTEAFF.

J is TRBJ2-7 and V is TRBV18, with D maybe TRBD1 (6 bases). This CDR3 has 14 residues. Germline-derived CDR1 and CDR2 are KGHSH and LQKENI. V lost 6 bases to trimming and J lost 0 bases, with 12 bases between them. This CDR3 is CASSPSRGSYEQYF. DNA of the CDR3: TGTGCCAGCTCTCCTTCCAGGGGCTCCTACGAGCAGTACTTC.

This chain connects TRBV19 to TRBJ2-2, with a weak D call TRBD2 (6 bases). The CDR3 runs 13 residues. V lost 5 bases and J lost 5, with 9 bases in between. The V gene's germline CDR1 is LNHDA and CDR2 SQIVND (reference sequence). CDR3: CASSVGRTGELFF. CDR3 in DNA: TGTGCCAGTAGTGTTGGGAGGACCGGGGAGCTGTTTTTT. The full variable domain, rest sourced from reference TRBV19 and TRBJ2-2, is DGGITQSPKYLFRKEGQNVTLSCEQNLNHDAMYWYRQDPGQGLRLIYYSQIVNDFQKGDIAEGYSVSREKKESFPLTVTSAQKNPTAFYLCASSVGRTGELFFGEGSRLTVL.

The V call is TRBV5-1, the J call TRBJ1-2; D gene unclear. The germline gives CDR1 SGHRS, CDR2 YFSETQ. This CDR3 comprises 13 residues. V dropped 0 bases and J dropped 3 bases, with 6 bases sitting between them. CDR3 sequence: CASSLARHYGYTF. CDR3 bases: TGCGCCAGCAGCTTGGCCAGGCACTATGGCTACACCTTC.

The chain links TRBV18 to TRBJ2-1, with a tentative D call TRBD2 (6 bases). In germline, CDR1 is KGHSH, CDR2 LQKENI. Trimming removed 4 bases at V and 6 bases at J, with 13 bases between. This CDR3 comprises 14 residues. CDR3 sequence reads: CASSRRGLANEQFF. CDR3 coding DNA: TGTGCCAGCTCACGGCGGGGCCTAGCCAATGAGCAGTTCTTC.